Listed here are 2 T cell receptor beta chains from one sample, sequenced in a study of T cells in women clearing cervical HPV infection. TCRdb keeps only in-frame clones here, not all; method: immunoSEQ multiplex PCR. The sample data list about 30,000 clones. Source material: blood buffy coat. The receptors were sampled from a woman between 18 and 75 years old with a cervical HPV16 infection that either progressed to CIN3+ or cleared (not recorded which).

Comment on this clone: The read ends 3 residues shy of where the CDR3 ends; the end is completed using the germline J gene. The chain has TRBV6-2 or TRBV6-3 and TRBJ2-1, with 9 bases lining up with TRBD2. The CDR3 is made up of 14 amino acids. Trimming cost V 2 bases and J 6 bases; bases outside gene matches: 2. Germline CDR1 is MNHEY and CDR2 is SVGEGT. The CDR3 loop is CASSYEREVNEQFF. Partial CDR3 DNA: TGTGCCAGCAGTTACGAGCGGGAGGTCAATGAG.

About this clone: Read data end 3 residues before the CDR3 end; the end is taken from the germline J gene. The chain couples TRBV5-5 to TRBJ1-1; D may be TRBD1 (5 bases). The CDR3 contains 14 residues. The V gene's germline CDR1 is SGHKS and CDR2 YYEKEE (reference sequence). V was pared by 2 bases and J by 1 base, with 9 bases between. The DNA read from the CDR3 is TGTGCCAGCAGCTTCGGTAGGGGGAACACTGAA. This encodes CASSFGRGNTE. The CDR3 as a whole reads CASSFGRGNTEAFF. The full variable domain, its missing parts supplied by reference TRBV5-5 and TRBJ1-1, is DAGVTQSPTHLIKTRGQQVTLRCSPISGHKSVSWYQQVLGQGPQFIFQYYEKEERGRGNFPDRFSARQFPNYSSELNVNALLLGDSALYLCASSFGRGNTEAFFGQGTRLTVV.